The T cell receptor (beta chain) under discussion was sequenced for a study of cytomegalovirus exposure and HLA in healthy donors. As for the study in general: Inside one of the first data releases sat some 85 million unique TCRs taken from HLA-typed donors.

As regards this clone: Its antigen remains unidentified.

It was with 60 Vbeta and 13 Jbeta primers that the PCR ran. The data were produced by immunoSEQ multiplex PCR, yet TCRdb's version contains in-frame clones alone and is incomplete. This repertoire shows roughly 140,000 clones, about four fifths found once; its top ten account for less than 3%. Looked up from germline, CDR1 is SGHRS and CDR2 is YFSETQ. V lost 2 bases, J lost 3 bases, and 3 bases stayed unmatched. This CDR3 spans 15 amino acids. Overall study findings and caveats: The study put 150 to 200 TCR beta chains on its list as cytomegalovirus-associated.

Sequencing input: PBMCs. The TCR was taken from a woman between 18 and 29 years old in good health and CMV-seropositive. The chain is built from TRBV5-1 and TRBJ2-2; TRBD2 agrees at 8 bases. CDR3 protein: CASSLAGADTGELFF. The DNA of the CDR3 is TGCGCCAGCAGCTTAGCGGGGGCCGACACCGGGGAGCTGTTTTTT. The full variable domain, its missing parts supplied by reference TRBV5-1 and TRBJ2-2, is KAGVTQTPRYLIKTRGQQVTLSCSPISGHRSVSWYQQTPGQGLQFLFEYFSETQRNKGNFPGRFSGRQFSNSRSEMNVSTLELGDSALYLCASSLAGADTGELFFGEGSRLTVL.